This entry lists 31 T cell receptor beta chains sequenced from one sample in a study of post-analysis software for immune sequencing data. Study observations and caveats: Comparison of patients with controls showed about 5 TRBV segments more frequent in patients, TRBV5-6, TRBV5-1 and TRBV20-1 among them.

Unique molecular identifiers had been added to the TCR beta cDNA libraries. TCRdb re-called the PCR reads with MiXCR, one entry per CDR3 protein. The repertoire includes fewer than 550,000 distinct CDR3 sequences, approximately 31% of them detected once, and around 6.1% sits in the top ten. These receptors' targets are unknown. Material: blood. Every receptor here comes from a girl under 18 with multiple sclerosis.

The sample holds a few counts of this clonotype. CDR3 protein: CSVDLRGVRGGPYNEQFF. The CDR3 coding sequence is TGCAGCGTTGATCTTCGAGGCGTGCGGGGGGGACCCTACAATGAGCAGTTCTTC. This chain links TRBV29-1 with TRBJ2-1; 9 nucleotides align to TRBD2. Germline V gene lookup returns CDR1 SQVTM and CDR2 ANQGSEA. The CDR3 sequence is 18 residues long. The V and J ends lost 3 bases and 2 bases, in that order; junction bases with no gene match: 14.

The chain has TRBV13 and TRBJ2-4, with D possibly being TRBD2 (5 bases). CDR1 and CDR2 from the germline V gene are PRHDT and FYEKMQ (reference sequence). V was clipped by 5 bases and J by 13 bases, with 18 bases between them. The CDR3 covers 13 residues. CDR3 in amino acids: CASSPDRGWEQYF. CDR3 DNA sequence: TGTGCCAGCAGCCCCGACCGGGGTTGGGAGCAGTACTTC.

This clonotype was counted a few times. The chain uses TRBV7-2 and TRBJ2-7; D is uncertain. The V gene's germline CDR1 is SGHTA and CDR2 FQGNSA. The CDR3 runs to 14 residues. Between the trimmed V and J ends, which lost 4 bases and 6 bases, there was a span of 16 bases. The CDR3 protein is CASSSPGFGFEQYF. DNA for the CDR3: TGTGCCAGCAGCTCCCCCGGGTTTGGGTTCGAGCAGTACTTC. Complete variable domain (other parts from reference TRBV7-2 and TRBJ2-7): GAGVSQSPSNKVTEKGKDVELRCDPISGHTALYWYRQSLGQGLEFLIYFQGNSAPDKSGLPSDRFSAERTGGSVSTLTIQRTQQEDSAVYLCASSSPGFGFEQYFGPGTRLTVT.

This rearrangement joins TRBV20-1 to TRBJ2-5; D may be TRBD2 (5 bases). This CDR3 comprises 12 residues. Trimming shortened V by 3 bases and J by 5 bases, and 10 bases separated the two germline ends. The V gene's germline CDR1 is DFQATT and CDR2 SNEGSKA (reference sequence). The CDR3 reads CSARVSVETQYF. The CDR3 DNA is TGCAGTGCTAGGGTTAGCGTGGAGACCCAGTACTTC.

This clonotype was observed many times. This chain links TRBV15 with TRBJ2-1, with D uncertain. Trimming removed 3 bases from V and 8 bases from J, with 11 bases in between. This CDR3 comprises 13 residues. Germline-derived CDR1 and CDR2 are LNHNV and YYDKDF (reference sequence). The DNA for the CDR3 is TGTGCCACCAGCAGGAGCCCGAATGATGAGCAGTTCTTC. Translated, it gives CATSRSPNDEQFF.

This sequence joins TRBV9 and TRBJ1-2; D ambiguous. CDR3 length: 15 amino acids. The V gene's germline CDR1 is SGDLS and CDR2 YYNGEE. The V and J ends lost 4 bases and 5 bases respectively, with 18 bases between them. The CDR3 loop reads CASSSRERLWYGYTF. The CDR3 nucleotides read TGTGCCAGCAGCTCGAGAGAGCGGTTGTGGTATGGCTACACCTTC.

This clonotype was seen only a few times. The rearrangement uses TRBV10-3 and TRBJ1-5; D gene unclear. The CDR3 contains 15 residues. V lost 2 bases and J 2 bases, leaving 10 bases between the germline ends. Germline V gene data show CDR1 as ENHRY and CDR2 as SYGVKD. The CDR3 bases are TGTGCCATCAGTGAGGCAGACCTCCGCAATCAGCCCCAGCATTTT. Translation: CAISEADLRNQPQHF.

The chain employs TRBV10-3 and TRBJ2-7; D is perhaps TRBD2 (7 bases). CDR3 length: 14 amino acids. From germline, CDR1 is ENHRY and CDR2 SYGVKD. With 0 bases removed from V and 7 bases from J, the gap between germline ends came to 13 bases. The CDR3 spells CAISESGGAREQYF. CDR3 DNA: TGTGCCATCAGTGAGTCAGGGGGGGCGCGAGAGCAGTACTTC.

There are a few counts of this clonotype. The rearrangement uses TRBV29-1 and TRBJ2-1, with 7 bases lining up with TRBD2. Germline V lookup: CDR1 SQVTM, CDR2 ANQGSEA. The CDR3 covers 15 residues. The J segment lost 3 bases and the V segment lost 6 bases, leaving 11 bases of the junction unmatched. In nucleotides, the CDR3 is TGCAGCGTCTCTGATTGGACTAGTAGCTACAATGAGCAGTTCTTC. Protein sequence: CSVSDWTSSYNEQFF.

This clonotype was seen a handful of times. The chain links TRBV5-1 to TRBJ2-4; D could derive from TRBD1 or TRBD2 (5 bases each). The V end was cut by 0 bases, the J end by 5 bases, with 6 bases between. The CDR3 is 13 residues long. Germline V gives CDR1 SGHRS, CDR2 YFSETQ. For the CDR3, the DNA is TGCGCCAGCAGCTTGGGGGACCAAAACATTCAGTACTTC. Protein: CASSLGDQNIQYF.

This rearrangement joins TRBV5-1 to TRBJ1-4; 7 bases match TRBD1. CDR1 and CDR2 from the germline V gene are SGHRS and YFSETQ. The V and J ends lost 4 bases and 7 bases, in that order; junction bases with no gene match: 7. This CDR3 region has 14 residues. The CDR3 DNA follows: TGCGCCAGCAGCGGGACAGCACAGGGTGAAAAACTGTTTTTT. This encodes CASSGTAQGEKLFF.

This clonotype was seen a handful of times. The chain recombines TRBV9 with TRBJ1-6, with 7 positions matching TRBD1. This CDR3 spans 15 amino acids. Germline lookup yields CDR1 SGDLS and CDR2 YYNGEE. Losses at the gene ends were 3 bases for V and 4 bases for J; bases not matched to a gene: 4. As DNA, the CDR3 is TGTGCCAGCAGCGCGGACAGGACGTATAATTCACCCCTCCACTTT. This codes for CASSADRTYNSPLHF. Together with reference TRBV9 and TRBJ1-6, the CDR3 gives the full variable domain: DSGVTQTPKHLITATGQRVTLRCSPRSGDLSVYWYQQSLDQGLQFLIQYYNGEERAKGNILERFSAQQFPDLHSELNLSSLELGDSALYFCASSADRTYNSPLHFGNGTRLTVT.

The chain carries TRBV7-2 and TRBJ2-7; D is possibly TRBD1 (5 bases). The V and J ends lost 5 bases and 0 bases respectively, with 8 bases between them. CDR1 is SGHTA, CDR2 FQGNSA, per germline. The length of the CDR3 is 13 residues. The CDR3 nucleotides are TGTGCCAGCAGCCGACAGAGCTCCTACGAGCAGTACTTC. Protein sequence: CASSRQSSYEQYF.

The J gene is TRBJ1-1, the V gene TRBV18, with D possibly matching TRBD1 (5 bases). There are 16 residues in the CDR3. V gave up 2 bases and J gave up 0 bases, with 13 bases separating them. Germline V gives CDR1 KGHSH, CDR2 LQKENI. The CDR3 nucleotides read TGTGCCAGCTCACCAATATCACAGGCCATGAACACTGAAGCTTTCTTT. Its protein is CASSPISQAMNTEAFF.

A word on this clonotype: A much larger clone sits a single nucleotide away, making a read error possible. The rearrangement joins TRBV5-6 to TRBJ1-2; perhaps TRBD1 as D (6 bases). Germline V gene sequence: CDR1 SGHDT, CDR2 YYEEEE. The CDR3 length is 15 residues. Here the CDR3 DNA reads TGTGCCGGCAGCTTGACAGGAACGGGGGACTATGGCTACACCTTC. Translated, it gives CAGSLTGTGDYGYTF. The variable domain in full, completed from reference TRBV5-6 and TRBJ1-2, reads DAGVTQSPTHLIKTRGQQVTLRCSPKSGHDTVSWYQQALGQGPQFIFQYYEEEERQRGNFPDRFSGHQFPNYSSELNVNALLLGDSALYLCAGSLTGTGDYGYTFGSGTRLTVV.

This clonotype has just a few counts. This sequence joins TRBV5-1 and TRBJ2-1; 8 bases are shared with TRBD1. This CDR3 contains 15 residues. With V trimmed by 4 bases and J by 7 bases, 10 bases remained unmatched. Germline CDR1 SGHRS, CDR2 YFSETQ. The CDR3 DNA reads as TGCGCCAGCAGCAGGTCAGGGGGCGAAAGAAATGAGCAGTTCTTC. Translated: CASSRSGGERNEQFF.

This clonotype has only a few counts. V gene TRBV7-9 combines with J gene TRBJ1-2; D perhaps matches TRBD1 (6 bases). Germline V gives CDR1 SEHNR, CDR2 FQNEAQ (reference sequence). The CDR3 has 13 residues. The germline V and J ends were trimmed by 1 base and 8 bases, with 11 bases remaining between them. The DNA for the CDR3 is TGTGCCAGCAGCTTAGACTACCAGGGGGGCTACACCTTC. Translated: CASSLDYQGGYTF. The variable domain in full, with the rest retrieved from reference TRBV7-9 and TRBJ1-2, is DTGVSQNPRHKITKRGQNVTFRCDPISEHNRLYWYRQTLGQGPEFLTYFQNEAQLEKSRLLSDRFSAERPKGSFSTLEIQRTEQGDSAMYLCASSLDYQGGYTFGSGTRLTVV.

This chain uses TRBV24-1 with TRBJ2-5; D remains ambiguous. This CDR3 spans 13 amino acids. V dropped 3 bases and J dropped 1 base, with 5 bases sitting between them. Germline values: CDR1 KGHDR, CDR2 SFDVKD. The CDR3 DNA is TGTGCCACCAGTGATCTGATCCAAGAGACCCAGTACTTC. Translation: CATSDLIQETQYF.

The rearrangement uses TRBV12-3 or TRBV12-4 and TRBJ2-3; D is uncertain. V lost 6 bases and J 5 bases, leaving 12 bases between the germline ends. The CDR3 has 13 amino acids. CDR3 nucleotides: TGTGCCAGCAGCCCCAACCTAGTAGATACGCAGTATTTT. This translates into CASSPNLVDTQYF.

The chain employs TRBV20-1 and TRBJ2-5, with TRBD2 identical over 10 bases. The CDR3 loop spans 14 amino acids. After removal of 5 bases from V and 1 base from J, the junction contained 4 bases not matched to a gene. Germline V lookup: CDR1 DFQATT, CDR2 SNEGSKA (reference sequence). The CDR3, as DNA: TGCAGTGCTTATAGCGGGGGGATCCAAGAGACCCAGTACTTC. It is translated as CSAYSGGIQETQYF.

This clonotype turned up a few times. The chain links TRBV5-1 to TRBJ2-5; a weak D match, TRBD1 (6 bases). The CDR3 extends over 14 amino acids. V shed 4 bases and J shed 3 bases, with 13 bases lying between them. Germline V gene lookup returns CDR1 SGHRS and CDR2 YFSETQ. CDR3 DNA sequence: TGCGCCAGCAGCCTACTGGACAGTGAAGAGACCCAGTACTTC. The encoded protein is CASSLLDSEETQYF.

Only a few counts were recorded for this clonotype. The V call is TRBV7-8, the J call TRBJ2-3, with TRBD2 matching 7 bases. V was pared by 3 bases and J by 2 bases, with 5 bases of the junction left unmatched. Germline loops: CDR1 SGHVS, CDR2 FQNEAQ. The CDR3 covers 15 residues. The CDR3 is CASSLTSQDTDTQYF. DNA of the CDR3: TGTGCCAGCAGCTTGACTAGCCAAGACACAGATACGCAGTATTTT.

This clonotype has just a few counts. The gene calls are TRBV12-3 or TRBV12-4 and TRBJ2-3; 7 bases line up with TRBD1. CDR3 length equals 15 residues. The junction had 14 bases not matched to a gene; V was cut back by 8 bases and J by 6 bases. CDR3 coding DNA: TGTGCCAGCGGCCCATTTAGGGGGCCGCTTGATACGCAGTATTTT. It translates to CASGPFRGPLDTQYF.

The chain couples TRBV14 to TRBJ2-5; D is perhaps TRBD1 or TRBD2 (5 bases each). V was clipped by 0 bases and J by 5 bases, with 13 bases between them. The length of the CDR3 is 15 residues. Germline values: CDR1 SGHDN, CDR2 FVKESK. For the CDR3, the DNA is TGTGCCAGCAGCCAAGAGGGGACCCGTGTGGAGACCCAGTACTTC. As protein: CASSQEGTRVETQYF.

The chain couples TRBV4-1 to TRBJ2-4; D gene uncertain. The CDR3 has 14 amino acids. The V end was cut by 5 bases, the J end by 0 bases, with 8 bases between. Per germline, CDR1 MGHRA and CDR2 YSYEKL. CDR3 sequence reads: CASSSPVAKNIQYF. DNA of the CDR3: TGCGCCAGCAGCTCCCCCGTAGCCAAAAACATTCAGTACTTC.

This clonotype was observed a few times. J is TRBJ2-5 and V is TRBV6-1, with a possible D match to TRBD1 (5 bases). The CDR3 runs to 11 residues. Germline V lookup: CDR1 MNHNS, CDR2 SASEGT. V lost 7 bases and J 3 bases, leaving 6 bases between the germline ends. As DNA, the CDR3 is TGTGCCAGCAAAGGGGAAGAGACCCAGTACTTC. It yields the protein CASKGEETQYF.

This clonotype was picked up a small number of times. V usage is TRBV5-1 and J usage is TRBJ2-5; D remains unclear. Germline CDR1 reads SGHRS; CDR2 reads YFSETQ. The V and J ends lost 0 bases and 3 bases respectively, with 9 bases between them. The CDR3 is made up of 14 amino acids. The CDR3 sequence is CASSLADRKETQYF. DNA for the CDR3: TGCGCCAGCAGCTTGGCGGACCGGAAAGAGACCCAGTACTTC.

The V and J genes are TRBV15 and TRBJ2-3; TRBD1 might be the D (5 bases). In germline, CDR1 is LNHNV, CDR2 YYDKDF (reference sequence). The CDR3 length is 14 residues. Trimming shortened V by 0 bases and J by 5 bases, and 9 bases separated the two germline ends. CDR3: CATSRDRVGDTQYF. DNA for the CDR3: TGTGCCACCAGCAGAGACAGGGTCGGAGATACGCAGTATTTT.

This chain links TRBV25-1 with TRBJ1-4, with 9 bases matching TRBD1. V shed 8 bases and J 6 bases; nucleotides not matched to a gene: 13. Germline lookup yields CDR1 MGHDK and CDR2 SYGVNS. The CDR3 spans 16 residues. The CDR3 protein is CASSMVGTGLYEKLFF. The CDR3 nucleotides read TGTGCCAGCTCGATGGTGGGGACAGGGTTGTATGAAAAACTGTTTTTT.

The V and J genes are TRBV5-1 and TRBJ2-7, with TRBD2 as a possible D gene (7 bases). The CDR3 contains 12 residues. V was shortened by 3 bases and J by 7 bases, with 11 bases between the two germline ends. The germline CDR1 and CDR2 sequences are SGHRS and YFSETQ. This chain's CDR3 is CASSWGGWEQYF. The CDR3 DNA reads as TGCGCCAGCAGCTGGGGGGGCTGGGAGCAGTACTTC.

Comments on this clonotype: Because the CDR3 is missing its conserved closing phenylalanine or tryptophan, this is likely a read error. The genes are TRBV5-1 and TRBJ2-3, with D hard to call. The CDR3 contains 14 residues. From germline, CDR1 is SGHRS and CDR2 YFSETQ. The CDR3 is CASSLGSTGDTQYL. In DNA, the CDR3 is TGCGCCAGCAGTTTGGGTTCCACGGGAGATACGCAGTATTTG.